These 6 T cell receptor beta chains came from one sample sequenced in a study of shared clonotypes between healthy human individuals. Only in-frame clones appear in the TCRdb table, and some are missing; sequencing was by immunoSEQ multiplex PCR. Of roughly 1.5 million clones listed, approximately 98% are singletons. The sample was naive CD4+ T cells sorted from blood. Subset given: CD45RA+ positively selected. These receptors were collected from a man in his thirties or forties in good health.

With regard to this clone: Other nucleotide sequences from this sample produce the same CDR3. V usage is TRBV5-1 and J usage is TRBJ1-1; D perhaps matches TRBD1 (6 bases). Germline values: CDR1 SGHRS, CDR2 YFSETQ. V was pared by 0 bases and J by 4 bases, with 7 bases between. The CDR3 is 13 residues long. The CDR3 is CASSLAGATEAFF. Written as DNA, the CDR3 is TGCGCCAGCAGCTTGGCAGGGGCCACTGAAGCTTTCTTT.

The chain carries TRBV27 and TRBJ2-1, with D perhaps TRBD2 (5 bases). CDR1 is MNHEY and CDR2 is SMNVEV in the germline V gene (reference sequence). The V gene lost 7 bases and the J gene lost 9 bases, with 19 bases spanning the gap. There are 14 residues in the CDR3. CDR3 protein: CASKLIPGTAEQFF. The DNA of the CDR3 is TGTGCCAGCAAACTTATTCCGGGAACGGCTGAGCAGTTCTTC.

The chain combines TRBV4-3 with TRBJ1-1; D is undetermined. CDR1 is LGHNA, CDR2 YSLEER, per germline. V gave up 0 bases and J gave up 4 bases, with 12 bases separating them. The CDR3 is 15 amino acids. The CDR3 region has the DNA TGCGCCAGCAGCCAAGAAGAAGGGCGTATCACTGAAGCTTTCTTT. It codes for CASSQEEGRITEAFF.

The gene calls are TRBV10-1 and TRBJ2-5; tentatively, D is TRBD1 (5 bases). The CDR3 covers 15 residues. The germline V gene has CDR1 WNHNN and CDR2 SYGVQD (reference sequence). The V end lost 3 bases, the J end lost 2 bases, and 13 bases lay between the germline ends. The CDR3 protein is CASSDGQGQQETQYF. The CDR3 DNA reads as TGCGCCAGCAGTGACGGGCAGGGTCAGCAAGAGACCCAGTACTTC.

This chain links TRBV28 with TRBJ1-1, with D possibly matching TRBD1 (6 bases). The CDR3 totals 16 residues. Germline V CDR1 and CDR2: MDHEN, SYDVKM. V shed 3 bases and J shed 1 base, with 15 bases lying between them. The CDR3 protein is CASSFVGRGSNTEAFF. The CDR3 nucleotides read TGTGCCAGCAGTTTCGTTGGCAGGGGATCGAACACTGAAGCTTTCTTT.

This chain joins TRBV6-1 and TRBJ2-7, with D unresolved. V dropped 6 bases and J dropped 2 bases, with 5 bases sitting between them. Germline CDR1 is MNHNS and CDR2 is SASEGT. The CDR3 is made up of 11 amino acids. The CDR3, as DNA: TGTGCCAGCAGGTACGCCTACGAGCAGTACTTC. It specifies CASRYAYEQYF.